This section outlines one T cell receptor (beta chain) sequence together with its context. The data were taken from a study of control samples from healthy donors and cancer patients. The germline CDR1 and CDR2 sequences are MGHDK and SYGVNS. This CDR3 region has 13 residues. Trimming cost V 5 bases and J 6 bases, with 13 bases left between them. Measured with immunoSEQ multiplex PCR; TCRdb has only the in-frame clones, and not every one. Found here are roughly 80,000 clones, roughly nine tenths of them singletons; the top ten hold around 5.8%. V gene TRBV25-1 combines with J gene TRBJ1-2; possibly TRBD1 for D (6 bases). The specimen was blood. This clonotype originated in a man aged 45-65 years in good health. CDR3: CASSPWTADGYTF. The CDR3 coding sequence is TGTGCCAGCAGTCCATGGACAGCCGATGGCTACACCTTC.